This T cell receptor beta chain appears in the sequencing data of a study of blood T cell repertoires in COVID-19. About the research overall: The samples span acute and convalescent COVID-19 from the United States, Italy and Spain. PBMCs, B-cell-depleted T cells, or T cells were the source of the cDNA or gDNA that made up the material.

Original processing notes: Nucleated cell counts were estimated from reference gene primer amplification. Sequencing was performed with immunoSEQ multiplex PCR; in TCRdb, only in-frame clones are kept and a portion is missing. The DNA was the basis for D and trimming; V, J and clone size are from that table. In the table there are roughly 34,000 clones, roughly three quarters of which are singletons. This clone was detected only a few times. The receptor was isolated from a human donor in a cohort sampled during active COVID-19. The sequenced material came from peripheral blood.

CDR3 DNA sequence: TGTGCCAGCAGCTTGGGTCTAGCGAACACCGGGGAGCTGTTTTTT. Residues: CASSLGLANTGELFF. The gene calls are TRBV5-4 and TRBJ2-2; D is uncertain. CDR3 length equals 15 residues. With 0 bases removed from V and 0 bases from J, the gap between germline ends came to 6 bases. The germline gives CDR1 SGHNT, CDR2 YYREEE (reference sequence).